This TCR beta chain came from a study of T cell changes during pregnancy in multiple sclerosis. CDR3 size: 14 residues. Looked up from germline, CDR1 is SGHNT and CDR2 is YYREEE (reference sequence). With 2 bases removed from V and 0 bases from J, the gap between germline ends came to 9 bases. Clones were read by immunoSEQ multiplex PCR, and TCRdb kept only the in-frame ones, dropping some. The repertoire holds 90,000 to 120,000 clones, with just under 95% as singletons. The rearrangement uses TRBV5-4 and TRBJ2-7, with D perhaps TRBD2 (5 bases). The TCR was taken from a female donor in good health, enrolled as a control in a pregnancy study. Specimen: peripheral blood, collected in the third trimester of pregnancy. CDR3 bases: TGTGCCAGCAGCTTAAGGAGGAGCTCCTACGAGCAGTACTTC. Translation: CASSLRRSSYEQYF.